Below are 24 T cell receptor beta chains sequenced from a single sample in a study of T cell repertoires in aging, cancer and after chemotherapy. A mixed TRB-A/B primer pool amplified rearranged TRB by multiplex touch-down PCR. TCRdb re-derived calls from the multiplex PCR reads in MiXCR, one entry per CDR3 protein. The repertoire consists of approximately 9,700 distinct CDR3 sequences, with 25% to 30% occurring once and the leading ten covering 1% to 1.5%. The template was genomic DNA from peripheral blood, not RNA. Material: blood. Source of these receptors: a human donor in good health.

This chain joins TRBV5-1 and TRBJ2-3; D remains unclear. The CDR3 extends over 14 amino acids. CDR1 and CDR2 (germline): SGHRS, YFSETQ. Trimming removed 2 bases from V and 2 bases from J, with 9 bases in between. The CDR3 is CASSFEAPTDTQYF. CDR3 DNA: TGCGCCAGCAGCTTCGAGGCCCCCACAGATACGCAGTATTTT.

Only a few counts were recorded for this clonotype. V is TRBV20-1 and J is TRBJ1-2; 7 bases line up with TRBD1. With V trimmed by 8 bases and J by 2 bases, 8 bases remained unmatched. The CDR3 contains 13 residues. CDR1 and CDR2 (germline): DFQATT, SNEGSKA (reference sequence). The CDR3 bases are TGCAGTATGACAGGGTCGCCCAACTATGGCTACACCTTC. It encodes CSMTGSPNYGYTF.

This clonotype was detected only a few times. This chain connects TRBV14 to TRBJ2-7; the D gene is possibly TRBD1 (5 bases). Trimming took 0 bases from V and 3 from J, leaving 15 bases between them. The CDR3 extends over 16 amino acids. The V gene's germline CDR1 is SGHDN and CDR2 FVKESK. CDR3 coding DNA: TGTGCCAGCAGCCAAGATGGGGCCAGTGGGCACTACGAGCAGTACTTC. Encoded protein: CASSQDGASGHYEQYF.

This clonotype is labeled as medium-sized (0.01 to 0.1%). The genes are TRBV27 and TRBJ2-7; 10 bases align to TRBD2. With 4 bases clipped from V and 5 bases from J, the junction kept 5 bases outside the gene matches. Germline V gene sequence: CDR1 MNHEY, CDR2 SMNVEV (reference sequence). The CDR3 has 14 amino acids. The CDR3 here is CASSSASGSHEQYF. CDR3 in DNA: TGTGCCAGCAGTTCGGCTAGCGGGAGCCACGAGCAGTACTTC.

The chain employs TRBV5-4 and TRBJ2-7, with TRBD2 identical over 7 bases. This CDR3 is 17 amino acids long. Germline CDR1 is SGHNT and CDR2 is YYREEE (reference sequence). Trimming took 4 bases from V and 5 from J; bases not matched to a gene: 18. CDR3 protein: CASSRDSRAGAVNEQYF. In DNA form, the CDR3 reads TGTGCCAGCAGCCGGGATTCTAGGGCGGGAGCGGTAAACGAGCAGTACTTC.

A remark on this clonotype: With a much larger clone just one base away, this may be a read error. The CDR3 spells CASSYNYNRADTQYF. CDR3 DNA: TGTGCCAGCAGTTACAATTACAACCGGGCAGATACGCAGTATTTT. V gene TRBV6-6 combines with J gene TRBJ2-3; D is unresolved. CDR3 size: 15 residues. CDR1 is MNHNY, CDR2 SVGAGI, per germline (reference sequence). V shed 2 bases and J shed 4 bases, with 13 bases lying between them.

By share of the sample, this clonotype is medium-sized. This chain links TRBV7-2 with TRBJ1-2; D not resolved. Looked up from germline, CDR1 is SGHTA and CDR2 is FQGNSA. The ends were cut back, 1 base at V and 6 bases at J, with 9 bases in the middle. The CDR3 has 13 amino acids. CDR3 amino acids: CASSLVRGDGYTF. In DNA form, the CDR3 reads TGTGCCAGCAGCTTAGTCCGTGGGGATGGCTACACCTTC.

This clonotype is medium-sized within its sample. V gene TRBV6-4 combines with J gene TRBJ1-2, with D possibly being TRBD1 (6 bases). The V and J ends lost 7 bases and 4 bases respectively, with 13 bases between them. Germline V gives CDR1 MRHNA, CDR2 SNTAGT. The CDR3 sequence is 13 residues long. This CDR3 is CASNQGQGYGYTF. Here the CDR3 DNA reads TGTGCCAGCAACCAGGGGCAGGGCTATGGCTACACCTTC.

J is TRBJ2-6 and V is TRBV6-1; D unresolved. The CDR3 consists of 17 residues. Germline V gene lookup returns CDR1 MNHNS and CDR2 SASEGT. V lost 5 bases and J 0 bases, leaving 14 bases between the germline ends. CDR3 DNA sequence: TGTGCCAGCAGTCCCGAGGTACTACTCTCTGGGGCCAACGTCCTGACTTTC. This codes for CASSPEVLLSGANVLTF.

This clonotype is medium-sized (0.01 to 0.1%) by share. The chain combines TRBV19 with TRBJ1-5, with a tentative D call TRBD1 (6 bases). CDR1 LNHDA and CDR2 SQIVND come from the germline V gene (reference sequence). The CDR3 runs 15 residues. The germline V and J ends were trimmed by 7 bases and 6 bases, with 19 bases remaining between them. The CDR3 sequence: CASTPPGHRAQPQHF. CDR3 DNA: TGTGCCAGTACTCCACCGGGACACAGGGCTCAGCCCCAGCATTTT.

This clonotype showed up just a few times. The chain uses TRBV28 and TRBJ1-5, with 8 bases matching TRBD1. There are 15 residues in the CDR3. The trim removed 4 bases at V and 7 bases at J, leaving 9 bases unmatched. In germline, CDR1 is MDHEN, CDR2 SYDVKM. CDR3 coding DNA: TGTGCCAGCAGTTCCATCAGGGGGCTAGGCCAGCCCCAGCATTTT. Amino acid sequence: CASSSIRGLGQPQHF.

V and J are TRBV5-1 and TRBJ1-1; tentative D call: TRBD1 (6 bases). This CDR3 has 13 residues. Germline V gives CDR1 SGHRS, CDR2 YFSETQ. Trimming left V 0 bases short and J 4 bases short, with 7 bases between. Here the CDR3 reads CASSLAGATEAFF. The CDR3 DNA is TGCGCCAGCAGCTTGGCGGGGGCCACTGAAGCTTTCTTT.

In its sample, this clonotype was seen a few times. CDR3 in amino acids: CASSLSNEQFF. CDR3 nucleotide sequence: TGTGCCAGCAGCTTATCCAATGAGCAGTTCTTC. The rearrangement joins TRBV5-6 to TRBJ2-1; D uncertain. From germline, CDR1 is SGHDT and CDR2 YYEEEE. Trimming stripped 2 bases from V and 6 bases from J, with 3 bases between. The CDR3 covers 11 residues.

Worth noting for this clonotype: This clone may be a read error of a much larger clone one base away. The chain uses TRBV19 and TRBJ1-2; 12 bases fit TRBD1. Germline V gives CDR1 LNHDA, CDR2 SQIVND (reference sequence). CDR3 length: 15 residues. The CDR3 DNA reads TGTCCCAGTAGGACGCAGGGACAGGGGGCCGATGGCTACACCTTC. This gives the protein CPSRTQGQGADGYTF.

The chain employs TRBV19 and TRBJ2-3, with TRBD2 matching over 7 bases. The V segment lost 0 bases and the J segment 8 bases; nucleotides outside the gene matches: 5. Looked up from germline, CDR1 is LNHDA and CDR2 is SQIVND (reference sequence). This CDR3 contains 14 residues. Here the CDR3 reads CASSIDGGSGTQYF. The CDR3 DNA reads TGTGCCAGTAGTATAGACGGGGGGTCGGGTACGCAGTATTTT.

The genes are TRBV19 and TRBJ2-5; 11 bases fit TRBD2. The germline CDR1 and CDR2 sequences are LNHDA and SQIVND (reference sequence). CDR3 size: 17 residues. The J segment lost 5 bases and the V segment lost 1 base, leaving 9 bases of the junction unmatched. CDR3 in amino acids: CASSIGGLAALRETQYF. CDR3 nucleotides: TGTGCCAGTAGTATAGGGGGACTAGCGGCCCTGAGGGAGACCCAGTACTTC.

In its sample, this clonotype was seen a few times. DNA for the CDR3: TGCAGTGCCCTTAGGGGGGGCCGCACAGATACGCAGTATTTT. Amino acids: CSALRGGRTDTQYF. This chain uses TRBV20-1 with TRBJ2-3, with a possible D match to TRBD2 (7 bases). Germline V gene sequence: CDR1 DFQATT, CDR2 SNEGSKA (reference sequence). The CDR3 extends over 14 amino acids. V gave up 6 bases and J gave up 1 base, with 14 bases separating them.

This chain links TRBV30 with TRBJ2-7; possible D gene TRBD2, 7 bases. The length of the CDR3 is 13 residues. Germline lookup yields CDR1 GTSNPN and CDR2 SVGIG (reference sequence). The ends were cut back, 3 bases at V and 3 bases at J, with 12 bases in the middle. CDR3 nucleotides: TGTGCCTGGAGCCGAGGGGGGGACTACGAGCAGTACTTC. This translates into CAWSRGGDYEQYF.

This chain links TRBV10-1 with TRBJ2-2, with TRBD1 matching over 7 bases. Per germline, CDR1 WNHNN and CDR2 SYGVQD (reference sequence). V trimming: 6 bases; J trimming: 1 base; junction bases outside the gene matches: 2. The CDR3 is 14 amino acids. The CDR3 loop reads CASRQGVNTGELFF. CDR3 sequence (DNA): TGCGCCAGCAGGCAGGGGGTGAACACCGGGGAGCTGTTTTTT.

There are a few counts of this clonotype. The gene calls are TRBV6-1 and TRBJ2-1; D remains ambiguous. There are 14 residues in the CDR3. The germline V gene encodes CDR1 MNHNS and CDR2 SASEGT. V was trimmed by 4 bases and J by 10 bases, leaving 17 bases between them. The CDR3: CASSASAEAIEQFF. DNA for the CDR3: TGTGCCAGCAGTGCCTCGGCAGAGGCTATAGAGCAGTTCTTC.

Concerning this clonotype: It is unclear where the CDR3 begins or ends on the DNA, so no DNA is shown, and the CDR3 is as TCRdb lists it. The chain has TRBV5-5 and TRBJ2-1; the table assigns TRBD2, which was not confirmed against the DNA. Germline V lookup: CDR1 SGHKS, CDR2 YYEKEE (reference sequence). The CDR3 comprises 21 residues, both ends counted. This CDR3 is CASSFYICSARKRTAYNEQFF.

V and J are TRBV20-1 and TRBJ2-7; 10 bases are a match to TRBD1. This CDR3 has 15 amino acids. V was clipped by 5 bases and J by 1 base; unmatched bases: 8. The germline V gene encodes CDR1 DFQATT and CDR2 SNEGSKA (reference sequence). The CDR3 spells CSARPLGQGSYEQYF. DNA of the CDR3: TGCAGTGCTCGTCCCCTGGGACAGGGGTCCTACGAGCAGTACTTC.

This clonotype was seen a few times. The chain employs TRBV11-2 and TRBJ2-5, with 8 bases matching TRBD1. This CDR3 has 16 residues. Germline V lookup: CDR1 SGHAT, CDR2 FQNNGV. J lost 4 bases, V lost 1 base, and 8 bases had no gene match. The CDR3 DNA follows: TGTGCCAGCAGCTTAGGGGTCCAGGGGGCACGAGAGACCCAGTACTTC. Translated, it gives CASSLGVQGARETQYF. Full variable domain (rest looked up from reference TRBV11-2 and TRBJ2-5): EAGVAQSPRYKIIEKRQSVAFWCNPISGHATLYWYQQILGQGPKLLIQFQNNGVVDDSQLPKDRFSAERLKGVDSTLKIQPAKLEDSAVYLCASSLGVQGARETQYFGPGTRLLVL.

This clonotype was observed a handful of times. This sequence joins TRBV5-1 and TRBJ1-2; D is unclear. The V gene's germline CDR1 is SGHRS and CDR2 YFSETQ. Trimming cost V 0 bases and J 8 bases, with 8 bases left between them. This CDR3 comprises 12 residues. The CDR3 coding sequence is TGCGCCAGCAGCTTGGCCATGGGGGGCTACACCTTC. This translates into CASSLAMGGYTF.